These 13 T cell receptor beta chains share one sample of origin, sequenced in a study of blood T cells in healthy people across ages. The second PCR ran about 6 to 12 cycles with a sample-barcoded 5' primer and J-beta primers. TCRdb called the 5' RACE reads again in MiXCR, with one record for every CDR3 protein. Of 800,000 or so distinct CDR3 sequences listed, 20% to 25% are singletons. These data also formed part of another study, on T cells of mothers and their children.

The sequenced sample was blood. These receptors all stem from a boy younger than 18 in good health.

Turning to this clonotype: Its ends do not fully match the called genes, so a read error is possible. V and J are TRBV7-7 and TRBJ2-5, with a possible D match to TRBD1 (6 bases). The CDR3 loop spans 15 amino acids. Per germline, CDR1 SSHAT and CDR2 FNYEAQ (reference sequence). CDR3 bases: TGTGCTAGCAGCTTACGGCGTGGCAGGGGTGAGACCCAGTACTTC. Residues: CASSLRRGRGETQYF.

The chain couples TRBV7-2 to TRBJ2-7, with a weak D call TRBD1 (5 bases). The CDR3 spans 14 residues. With 6 bases removed from V and 2 bases from J, the gap between germline ends came to 14 bases. In germline, CDR1 is SGHTA, CDR2 FQGNSA. The DNA for the CDR3 is TGTGCCAGCAGGGAACCAGGGTTCACCTACGAGCAGTACTTC. Residues: CASREPGFTYEQYF.

As to this clonotype: A read error may produce the germline difference seen at one junction end. This rearrangement joins TRBV6-2 or TRBV6-3 to TRBJ1-5, with 7 bases lining up with TRBD1. The CDR3 runs 16 residues. Germline V lookup: CDR1 MNHEY, CDR2 SVGEGT. The CDR3 DNA reads as TGTGCCAGCAGTTTAAACAGGGGCGCTAGCAATCAGCCCCAACATTTT. This codes for CASSLNRGASNQPQHF.

The rearrangement uses TRBV28 and TRBJ1-5; no clear D gene. This CDR3 comprises 19 residues. Trimming pared 2 bases from V and 1 base from J, leaving 21 bases between. Germline assignment: CDR1 MDHEN and CDR2 SYDVKM. The CDR3 nucleotides read TGTGCCAGCAGTTTACTCGGGCAGGCGGTAAAAGGAAGCAATCAGCCCCAGCATTTT. As protein: CASSLLGQAVKGSNQPQHF.

This clonotype was observed many times. The chain uses TRBV29-1 and TRBJ2-1, with a weak D call TRBD2 (7 bases). The germline V gene has CDR1 SQVTM and CDR2 ANQGSEA. Trimming shortened V by 0 bases and J by 3 bases, and 15 bases separated the two germline ends. CDR3 length: 16 residues. The CDR3 DNA follows: TGCAGCGTTGAAGAGGGGGGGAAGGGGGTCTACAATGAGCAGTTCTTC. Translated, it gives CSVEEGGKGVYNEQFF.

This chain uses TRBV11-2 with TRBJ2-5; D might be TRBD1 (7 bases). The J call may be faulty, since TRBJ2-7 better matches the DNA end. The CDR3 covers 16 residues. The germline V gene encodes CDR1 SGHAT and CDR2 FQNNGV. The CDR3 DNA is TGTGCCAGCAGCTTACTGGCCAGGGGGAGGTCCTACGAGCAGTACTTC. This gives the protein CASSLLARGRSYEQYF.

V is TRBV6-1 and J is TRBJ2-3, with 11 bases lining up with TRBD2. The CDR3 sequence is 17 residues long. Trimming removed 6 bases from V and 7 bases from J; junction bases left unmatched: 15. Germline V gene data show CDR1 as MNHNS and CDR2 as SASEGT. The CDR3 is CASSFQIASGGPNTQYF. DNA for the CDR3: TGTGCCAGCAGCTTCCAAATCGCTAGCGGGGGGCCTAATACGCAGTATTTT.

This clonotype was detected only a few times. The chain employs TRBV25-1 and TRBJ1-4, with D possibly matching TRBD1 (5 bases). The CDR3 consists of 11 residues. Germline V gene sequence: CDR1 MGHDK, CDR2 SYGVNS. The V end was cut by 9 bases, the J end by 10 bases, with 12 bases between. The CDR3, as DNA: TGTGCCAGTTCTCCGGGGGGAAAACTGTTTTTT. It specifies CASSPGGKLFF.

The gene calls are TRBV28 and TRBJ2-1; D possibly corresponds to TRBD2 (5 bases). With the DNA end fitting TRBJ2-7 better, the J assignment may be wrong. Germline V gives CDR1 MDHEN, CDR2 SYDVKM. The CDR3 loop spans 14 amino acids. The CDR3 region has the DNA TGTGCCAGCAGTTTCCCAGCGGCCACCTACGAGCAGTACTTC. Residues: CASSFPAATYEQYF.

CDR3 nucleotides: TGTGCCAGCAGCTTTGGGACAGGGGACGGCTACACCTTC. As protein: CASSFGTGDGYTF. The chain joins TRBV7-2 to TRBJ1-2; 10 bases line up with TRBD1. V shed 3 bases, J shed 8 bases, and the junction held 3 bases outside the gene matches. Germline V gene lookup returns CDR1 SGHTA and CDR2 FQGNSA. The CDR3 extends over 13 amino acids. Together with reference TRBV7-2 and TRBJ1-2, the CDR3 gives the full variable domain: GAGVSQSPSNKVTEKGKDVELRCDPISGHTALYWYRQSLGQGLEFLIYFQGNSAPDKSGLPSDRFSAERTGGSVSTLTIQRTQQEDSAVYLCASSFGTGDGYTFGSGTRLTVV.

The chain has TRBV18 and TRBJ2-3; possible D gene TRBD2, 6 bases. The germline V and J ends were trimmed by 4 bases and 0 bases, with 11 bases remaining between them. CDR1 is KGHSH and CDR2 is LQKENI in the germline V gene. CDR3 size: 15 residues. DNA for the CDR3: TGTGCCAGCTCACAGAACAGCGGGAGCACAGATACGCAGTATTTT. Its protein product is CASSQNSGSTDTQYF.

In its sample, this clonotype was seen a few times. This chain uses TRBV7-9 with TRBJ2-1; weak D call: TRBD1 (5 bases). CDR1 and CDR2 from the germline V gene are SEHNR and FQNEAQ (reference sequence). Between the trimmed V and J ends, which lost 5 bases and 5 bases, there was a span of 22 bases. The length of the CDR3 is 17 residues. The CDR3 nucleotides are TGTGCCAGCAGCCCCCGCGGCGCGACAAGGGGTGACAATGAGCAGTTCTTC. Translated, it gives CASSPRGATRGDNEQFF. The variable domain in full, with the rest retrieved from reference TRBV7-9 and TRBJ2-1, is DTGVSQNPRHKITKRGQNVTFRCDPISEHNRLYWYRQTLGQGPEFLTYFQNEAQLEKSRLLSDRFSAERPKGSFSTLEIQRTEQGDSAMYLCASSPRGATRGDNEQFFGPGTRLTVL.

This clonotype was detected only a few times. The chain employs TRBV20-1 and TRBJ2-2; 9 positions match TRBD2. Germline loops: CDR1 DFQATT, CDR2 SNEGSKA (reference sequence). The junction had 6 bases not matched to a gene; V was cut back by 6 bases and J by 1 base. The CDR3 is 15 residues long. CDR3 DNA: TGCAGTGCCAGCAGAGCGGGGGGGAACACCGGGGAGCTGTTTTTT. Amino acid sequence: CSASRAGGNTGELFF.